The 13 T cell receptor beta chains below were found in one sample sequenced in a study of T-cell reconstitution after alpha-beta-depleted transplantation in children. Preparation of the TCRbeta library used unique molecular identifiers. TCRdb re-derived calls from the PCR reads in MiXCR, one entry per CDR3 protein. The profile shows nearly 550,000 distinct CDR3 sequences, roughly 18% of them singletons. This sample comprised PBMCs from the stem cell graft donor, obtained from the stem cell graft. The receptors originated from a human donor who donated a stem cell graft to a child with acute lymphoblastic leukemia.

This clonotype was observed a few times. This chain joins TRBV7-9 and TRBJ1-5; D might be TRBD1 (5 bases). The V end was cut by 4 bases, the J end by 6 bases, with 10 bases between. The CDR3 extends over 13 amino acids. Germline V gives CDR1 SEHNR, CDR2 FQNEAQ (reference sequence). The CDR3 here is CASSSGEGQPQHF. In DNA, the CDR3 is TGTGCCAGCAGCTCGGGGGAGGGTCAGCCCCAGCATTTT.

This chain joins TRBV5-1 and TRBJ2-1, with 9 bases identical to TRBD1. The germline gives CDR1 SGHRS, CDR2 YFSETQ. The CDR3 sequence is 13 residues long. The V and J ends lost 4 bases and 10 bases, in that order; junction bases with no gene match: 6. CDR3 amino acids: CASSGTGWHEQFF. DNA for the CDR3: TGCGCCAGCAGCGGGACAGGGTGGCACGAGCAGTTCTTC.

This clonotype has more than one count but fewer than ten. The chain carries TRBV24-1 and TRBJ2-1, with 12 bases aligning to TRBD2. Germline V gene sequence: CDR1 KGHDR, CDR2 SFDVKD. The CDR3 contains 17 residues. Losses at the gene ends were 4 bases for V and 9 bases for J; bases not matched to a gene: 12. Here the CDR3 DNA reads TGTGCCACCAGTGACCGAACCGGACTAGCGGGATGGACTGAGCAGTTCTTC. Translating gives CATSDRTGLAGWTEQFF.

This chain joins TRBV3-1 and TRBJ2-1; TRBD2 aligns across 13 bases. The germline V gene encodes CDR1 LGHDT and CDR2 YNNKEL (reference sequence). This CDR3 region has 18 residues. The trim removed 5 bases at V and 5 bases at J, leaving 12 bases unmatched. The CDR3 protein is CASSDMGRTSGRNNEQFF. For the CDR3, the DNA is TGTGCCAGCAGCGACATGGGTCGGACTAGCGGGAGAAACAATGAGCAGTTCTTC.

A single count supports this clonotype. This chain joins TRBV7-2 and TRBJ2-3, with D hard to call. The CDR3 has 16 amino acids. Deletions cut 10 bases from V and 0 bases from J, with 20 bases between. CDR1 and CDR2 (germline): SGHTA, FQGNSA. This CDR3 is CAKLNGDETSTDTQYF. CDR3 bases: TGTGCCAAATTGAACGGCGACGAGACTAGCACAGATACGCAGTATTTT.

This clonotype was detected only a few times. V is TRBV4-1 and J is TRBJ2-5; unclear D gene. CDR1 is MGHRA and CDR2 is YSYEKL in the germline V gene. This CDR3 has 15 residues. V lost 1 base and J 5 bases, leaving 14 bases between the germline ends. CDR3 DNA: TGCGCCAGCAGCCAAGTCTGGCCCACAAAGGAGACCCAGTACTTC. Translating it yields CASSQVWPTKETQYF.

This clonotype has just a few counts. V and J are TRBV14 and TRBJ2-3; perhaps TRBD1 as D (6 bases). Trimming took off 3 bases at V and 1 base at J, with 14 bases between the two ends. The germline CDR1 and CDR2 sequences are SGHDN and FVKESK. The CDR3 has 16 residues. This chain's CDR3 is CASSQGATPRTDTQYF. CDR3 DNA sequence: TGTGCCAGCAGCCAGGGGGCCACCCCCCGCACAGATACGCAGTATTTT.

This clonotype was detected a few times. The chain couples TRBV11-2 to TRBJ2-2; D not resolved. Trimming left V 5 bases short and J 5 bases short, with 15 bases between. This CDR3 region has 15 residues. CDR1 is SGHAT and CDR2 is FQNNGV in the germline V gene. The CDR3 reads CASSRLGKVTGELFF. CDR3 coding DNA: TGTGCCAGCAGCCGGCTAGGGAAGGTGACCGGGGAGCTGTTTTTT.

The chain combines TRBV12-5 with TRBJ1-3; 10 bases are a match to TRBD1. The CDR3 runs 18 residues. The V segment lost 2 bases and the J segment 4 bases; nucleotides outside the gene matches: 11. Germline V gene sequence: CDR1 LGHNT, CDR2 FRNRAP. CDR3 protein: CASGLIPGDRGTGNTIYF. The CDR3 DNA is TGTGCTAGTGGTTTGATCCCCGGGGACAGGGGTACGGGAAACACCATATATTTT.

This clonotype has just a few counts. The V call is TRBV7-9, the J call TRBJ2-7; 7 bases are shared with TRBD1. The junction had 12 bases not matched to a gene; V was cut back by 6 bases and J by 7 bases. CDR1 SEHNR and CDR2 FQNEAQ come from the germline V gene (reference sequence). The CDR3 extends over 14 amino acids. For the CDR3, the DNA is TGTGCCAGCAGGAGGAGACAGGGATCTGAAGAGCAGTACTTC. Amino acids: CASRRRQGSEEQYF.

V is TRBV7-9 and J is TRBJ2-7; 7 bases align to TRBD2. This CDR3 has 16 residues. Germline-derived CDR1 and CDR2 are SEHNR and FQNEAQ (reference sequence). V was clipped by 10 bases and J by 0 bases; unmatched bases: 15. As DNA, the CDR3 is TGTGCCATTACACTGATCCTGAAGCGGGGCTCCTACGAGCAGTACTTC. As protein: CAITLILKRGSYEQYF.

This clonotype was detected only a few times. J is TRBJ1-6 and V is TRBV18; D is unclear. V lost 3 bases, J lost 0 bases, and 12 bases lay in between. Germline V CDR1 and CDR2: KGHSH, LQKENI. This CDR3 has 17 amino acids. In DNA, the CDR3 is TGTGCCAGCTCACCGCCAGGAGTTAGCTCCTATAATTCACCCCTCCACTTT. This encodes CASSPPGVSSYNSPLHF.

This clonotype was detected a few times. The CDR3 region is CASSLDGSQYF. Here the CDR3 DNA reads TGTGCCAGCAGCTTGGACGGGAGCCAGTACTTC. The chain has TRBV5-5 and TRBJ2-5; the D gene is possibly TRBD2 (6 bases). V lost 0 bases and J lost 10, with 7 bases in between. Germline CDR1 and CDR2: SGHKS and YYEKEE (reference sequence). The CDR3 spans 11 residues.